What follows are 26 T cell receptor beta chains derived from one specimen sequenced in a study of regulatory T cells in long-lasting Graves disease. CDR3-region Arm-PCR and iRepertoire HTBI primers produced the TCR beta libraries. TCRdb re-analysed the multiplex PCR reads in MiXCR, keeping a single row per CDR3 protein. This sample has about 450,000 distinct CDR3 sequences; about 15% occur once, and the top ten carry around a sixth. Time point described: newly diagnosed GD, antithyroid drugs for less than 3 months. RNA isolated from PBMCs was used to make the TCR library. These same records also appear under a second study, on T cells in Graves' hyperthyroidism and ophthalmopathy.

The specimen comprised peripheral blood mononuclear cells (PBMCs), sampled at new diagnosis, from a patient treated with antithyroid drugs. The receptors shown here come from a woman aged 50 to 60 with Graves disease.

The V gene is TRBV19, the J gene TRBJ1-2; D gene uncertain. The V end was cut by 5 bases, the J end by 2 bases, with 12 bases between. The germline V gene has CDR1 LNHDA and CDR2 SQIVND (reference sequence). The CDR3 sequence is 14 residues long. The CDR3 DNA reads as TGTGCCAGTAGTTGGGTCGCGACAAACTATGGCTACACCTTC. As protein: CASSWVATNYGYTF.

This clonotype was seen ten or more times. The chain is built from TRBV11-1 and TRBJ2-5; D could derive from TRBD1 or TRBD2 (6 bases each). V lost 1 base and J lost 1, with 13 bases in between. CDR1 is SGHAT and CDR2 is FQDESV in the germline V gene (reference sequence). CDR3 length: 16 amino acids. CDR3 protein: CASSLGGREVQETQYF. In nucleotides, the CDR3 is TGTGCCAGCAGCTTAGGGGGGCGGGAAGTCCAAGAGACCCAGTACTTC.

This clonotype was seen a few times. The rearrangement uses TRBV19 and TRBJ1-1; D unclear. Trimming left V 2 bases short and J 1 base short, with 8 bases between. The CDR3 has 14 residues. The germline V gene has CDR1 LNHDA and CDR2 SQIVND (reference sequence). The CDR3 reads CASSISGRNTEAFF. CDR3 coding DNA: TGTGCCAGTAGTATATCTGGGCGGAACACTGAAGCTTTCTTT.

In its sample, this clonotype was seen many times. V usage is TRBV6-1 and J usage is TRBJ1-2; no definite D call. V gave up 6 bases and J gave up 6 bases, with 8 bases separating them. CDR3 length: 11 residues. Germline V lookup: CDR1 MNHNS, CDR2 SASEGT. The CDR3 coding sequence is TGTGCCAGCAGAAGCTGGGATGGCTACACCTTC. Its protein is CASRSWDGYTF.

This clonotype was observed many times. The rearrangement joins TRBV6-2 or TRBV6-3 to TRBJ2-7; D gene uncertain. Germline CDR1 reads MNHEY; CDR2 reads SVGEGT. CDR3 length: 15 amino acids. The V gene lost 5 bases and the J gene lost 0 bases, with 14 bases spanning the gap. CDR3 DNA sequence: TGTGCCAGCAGTGTCGGACGGAGCAGCTCCTACGAGCAGTACTTC. It codes for CASSVGRSSSYEQYF.

Concerning this clonotype: This sequence may be a read error, since a much larger clone differs from it by one base. The chain combines TRBV18 with TRBJ2-5; possible D gene TRBD2, 6 bases. Trimming stripped 5 bases from V and 11 bases from J, with 21 bases between. CDR3 length: 14 amino acids. Germline CDR1 and CDR2: KGHSH and LQKENI. CDR3: CASSEPAGPNEQYF. As DNA, the CDR3 is TGTGCCAGCTCAGAGCCAGCGGGCCCCAATGAGCAGTACTTC.

This chain links TRBV28 with TRBJ2-7, with 9 bases lining up with TRBD1. The junction had 7 bases not matched to a gene; V was cut back by 7 bases and J by 3 bases. In germline, CDR1 is MDHEN, CDR2 SYDVKM. This CDR3 comprises 14 residues. This CDR3 reads CASTLTGGVYEQYF. The CDR3 DNA sequence: TGTGCCAGCACCCTAACAGGGGGCGTCTACGAGCAGTACTTC.

At least ten counts were recorded for this clonotype. This chain uses TRBV29-1 with TRBJ2-7; 12 positions agree with TRBD1. Germline V CDR1 and CDR2: SQVTM, ANQGSEA. Trimming at V came to 3 bases and at J to 3 bases, leaving 9 bases not matched to a gene. The CDR3 is 16 residues long. In DNA, the CDR3 is TGCAGCGTTGATTTGTCTGGGACAGGGGGCTTCTACGAGCAGTACTTC. Residues: CSVDLSGTGGFYEQYF.

In its sample, this clonotype was seen a few times. V and J are TRBV20-1 and TRBJ1-3; D is unresolved. Looked up from germline, CDR1 is DFQATT and CDR2 is SNEGSKA (reference sequence). V gave up 2 bases and J gave up 4 bases, with 9 bases separating them. The CDR3 length is 13 residues. The DNA of the CDR3 is TGCAGTGCTAGACCCCCCCAGGGAAACACCATATATTTT. This gives the protein CSARPPQGNTIYF.

The rearrangement uses TRBV19 and TRBJ2-2, with D maybe TRBD2 (5 bases). The CDR3 sequence is 14 residues long. V lost 7 bases to trimming and J lost 7 bases, with 16 bases between them. Germline V lookup: CDR1 LNHDA, CDR2 SQIVND (reference sequence). The CDR3: CASTKVGEGGELFF. The CDR3 DNA follows: TGTGCCAGTACCAAGGTGGGAGAGGGCGGGGAGCTGTTTTTT.

This clonotype was seen many times. V is TRBV5-1 and J is TRBJ2-1; the D gene is possibly TRBD2 (6 bases). V shed 0 bases and J shed 7 bases, with 11 bases lying between them. Germline-derived CDR1 and CDR2 are SGHRS and YFSETQ. The CDR3 is made up of 14 amino acids. In DNA, the CDR3 is TGCGCCAGCAGCTTGGTGTCAGGGAGGAATGAGCAGTTCTTC. Protein: CASSLVSGRNEQFF.

In its sample, this clonotype was seen many times. The rearrangement uses TRBV4-2 and TRBJ2-5, with D possibly being TRBD1 or TRBD2 (5 bases each). Germline CDR1 and CDR2: LGHNA and YNFKEQ. The CDR3 loop spans 16 amino acids. V was cut by 0 bases and J by 5 bases, with 16 bases left in between. The CDR3 region has the DNA TGTGCCAGCAGCCAAGATCCGCAGGGCTGGGGGGAGACCCAGTACTTC. This codes for CASSQDPQGWGETQYF.

Points on this clonotype: A much larger clone differs by one base, so this may be a read error. The chain is built from TRBV2 and TRBJ2-5; D is undetermined. The CDR3 consists of 13 residues. V was clipped by 8 bases and J by 11 bases, with 21 bases between them. CDR1 is SNHLY, CDR2 FYNNEI, per germline. Here the CDR3 DNA reads TGTGCCAGCCGCCGGTCTAGACCCAATGAGCAGTACTTC. Translated, it gives CASRRSRPNEQYF. Looking up the rest from reference TRBV2 and TRBJ2-5 gives the full variable domain: EPEVTQTPSHQVTQMGQEVILRCVPISNHLYFYWYRQILGQKVEFLVSFYNNEISEKSEIFDDQFSVERPDGSNFTLKIRSTKLEDSAMYFCASRRSRPNEQYFGPGTRLLVL.

Many counts were recorded for this clonotype. The chain joins TRBV20-1 to TRBJ1-2; D is possibly TRBD1 (5 bases). CDR3 length: 14 residues. CDR1 is DFQATT, CDR2 SNEGSKA, per germline (reference sequence). Trimming removed 0 bases at V and 2 bases at J, with 10 bases between. The CDR3 DNA sequence: TGCAGTGCTAGAGAGGACATGGAGAACTATGGCTACACCTTC. It specifies CSAREDMENYGYTF.

This chain uses TRBV6-1 with TRBJ2-3; TRBD2 might be the D (7 bases). Germline V CDR1 and CDR2: MNHNS, SASEGT. The CDR3 has 15 amino acids. Trimming shortened V by 8 bases and J by 2 bases, and 17 bases separated the two germline ends. The CDR3 bases are TGTGCCAGCCAGGGGCTAGCGGTGGTCACAGATACGCAGTATTTT. It is translated as CASQGLAVVTDTQYF.

In this sample, this clonotype turned up a few times. The CDR3 region has the DNA TGTGCCAGCTCAGATCAAAGCGGGAGCTCCTACGAGCAGTACTTC. Translation: CASSDQSGSSYEQYF. J is TRBJ2-7 and V is TRBV18; TRBD2 matches 8 bases. This CDR3 is built from 15 residues. Trimming removed 5 bases from V and 0 bases from J; junction bases left unmatched: 6. Germline CDR1 reads KGHSH; CDR2 reads LQKENI.

This clonotype was observed many times. The chain has TRBV28 and TRBJ1-1; D is uncertain. V was shortened by 3 bases and J by 2 bases, with 25 bases between the two germline ends. This CDR3 comprises 19 residues. Germline CDR1 and CDR2: MDHEN and SYDVKM. The CDR3: CASSFRFRKTWDPNTEAFF. The CDR3 nucleotides read TGTGCCAGCAGTTTTCGATTCCGTAAAACCTGGGATCCTAACACTGAAGCTTTCTTT.

There are a few counts of this clonotype. The chain joins TRBV27 to TRBJ2-7; D call uncertain. This CDR3 has 12 amino acids. The V and J ends lost 8 bases and 4 bases respectively, with 12 bases between them. Germline V lookup: CDR1 MNHEY, CDR2 SMNVEV (reference sequence). The CDR3 DNA reads TGTGCCAGCGGAAAGACGGGTTACGAGCAGTACTTC. It is translated as CASGKTGYEQYF.

The chain joins TRBV3-1 to TRBJ2-7; tentative D call: TRBD1 (6 bases). Germline lookup yields CDR1 LGHDT and CDR2 YNNKEL (reference sequence). The CDR3 consists of 18 residues. Trimming took 0 bases from V and 0 from J, leaving 18 bases between them. CDR3 region: CASSQDWKPGVPSYEQYF. The CDR3 nucleotides are TGTGCCAGCAGCCAAGATTGGAAACCAGGGGTTCCCTCCTACGAGCAGTACTTC.

Note on this clonotype: A single base separates this from a much larger clone, so it may be a read error. The missing conserved phenylalanine or tryptophan at the end of this CDR3 makes a read error likely. This chain connects TRBV2 to TRBJ2-1; tentative D call: TRBD1 (6 bases). Germline CDR1 reads SNHLY; CDR2 reads FYNNEI. Deletions cut 5 bases from V and 3 bases from J, with 11 bases between. This CDR3 contains 14 residues. CDR3 DNA sequence: TGTGCCAGCAGTCCCGGGACACTCTACAATGAGCAGTTCTCC. Its translation: CASSPGTLYNEQFS.

In this sample, this clonotype turned up many times. The chain joins TRBV30 to TRBJ2-5; TRBD2 agrees at 9 bases. The germline V gene encodes CDR1 GTSNPN and CDR2 SVGIG (reference sequence). The J segment lost 5 bases and the V segment lost 0 bases, leaving 10 bases of the junction unmatched. The CDR3 has 16 amino acids. The CDR3 loop reads CAWSVGSGSGYETQYF. For the CDR3, the DNA is TGTGCCTGGAGTGTCGGTAGCGGGAGCGGTTATGAGACCCAGTACTTC.

This clonotype was recorded many times. J is TRBJ2-7 and V is TRBV7-3, with 7 nucleotides matching TRBD2. The V segment lost 5 bases and the J segment 7 bases; nucleotides outside the gene matches: 14. Germline assignment: CDR1 SGHTA and CDR2 FQGTGA. This CDR3 spans 15 amino acids. CDR3 in amino acids: CASSLGGDPVGEQYF. The DNA of the CDR3 is TGTGCCAGCAGCCTGGGGGGGGATCCCGTGGGGGAGCAGTACTTC.

The table lists this clonotype with many counts. V usage is TRBV12-3 or TRBV12-4 and J usage is TRBJ1-5; D might be TRBD1 (6 bases). Between the trimmed V and J ends, which lost 4 bases and 6 bases, there was a span of 16 bases. CDR3 length: 15 residues. CDR3 in amino acids: CASSYGRGVSQPQHF. The CDR3 DNA is TGTGCCAGCAGTTACGGGAGGGGGGTAAGTCAGCCCCAGCATTTT.

This clonotype was recorded many times. The chain links TRBV2 to TRBJ2-7; 15 bases fit TRBD2. CDR1 is SNHLY and CDR2 is FYNNEI in the germline V gene. This CDR3 region has 15 residues. The V and J ends lost 6 bases and 6 bases, in that order; junction bases with no gene match: 6. The CDR3 bases are TGTGCCAGCAGGGGACTAGCGGGAGGACTTGTCGAGCAGTACTTC. Its protein is CASRGLAGGLVEQYF.

This clonotype was recorded many times. V is TRBV6-1 and J is TRBJ2-6, with 7 positions matching TRBD2. CDR3 size: 16 residues. From germline, CDR1 is MNHNS and CDR2 SASEGT. Germline trimming cut 8 bases from V and 0 bases from J; bases unmatched to any gene: 7. The CDR3 is CASQGRGLSGANVLTF. The CDR3 DNA sequence: TGTGCCAGCCAAGGGAGGGGACTCTCTGGGGCCAACGTCCTGACTTTC.

In this sample, this clonotype turned up many times. V and J are TRBV12-3 or TRBV12-4 and TRBJ2-1; no definite D call. This CDR3 is 16 amino acids long. The V gene lost 7 bases and the J gene lost 8 bases, with 24 bases spanning the gap. The CDR3 here is CASTRRTLGLIDEQFF. The CDR3 bases are TGTGCCAGCACGAGGCGGACCCTGGGTCTTATTGATGAGCAGTTCTTC.